Below are 6 T cell receptor beta chains sequenced from a single sample in a study of T-cell memory formation after mild COVID-19. TCRdb re-analysed the 5' RACE reads in MiXCR, keeping a single row per CDR3 protein. The sample yields fewer than 400,000 distinct CDR3 sequences, roughly 13% seen once. Sequencing used PBMCs or a T cell subset sorted from them (not recorded which). The source is a man aged 18 to 30 who had mild COVID-19 (a few samples of this study predate the infection). Cell type and time point are not known.

This clonotype was found a few times. The rearrangement uses TRBV5-1 and TRBJ2-2, with unresolved D. Trimming stripped 0 bases from V and 2 bases from J, with 11 bases between. Germline V lookup: CDR1 SGHRS, CDR2 YFSETQ. The CDR3 has 16 amino acids. CDR3 DNA: TGCGCCAGCAGCTTGGCCGCGGTGGGAAACACCGGGGAGCTGTTTTTT. It is translated as CASSLAAVGNTGELFF. Based on the CDR3 plus reference TRBV5-1 and TRBJ2-2, the full variable domain is KAGVTQTPRYLIKTRGQQVTLSCSPISGHRSVSWYQQTPGQGLQFLFEYFSETQRNKGNFPGRFSGRQFSNSRSEMNVSTLELGDSALYLCASSLAAVGNTGELFFGEGSRLTVL.

This clonotype was seen more than once but under ten times. This chain connects TRBV29-1 to TRBJ2-7, with a possible D match to TRBD1 (6 bases). CDR3 length: 13 residues. Germline V gives CDR1 SQVTM, CDR2 ANQGSEA. The germline V and J ends were trimmed by 5 bases and 3 bases, with 14 bases remaining between them. Written as DNA, the CDR3 is TGCAGCGTTTCCCAGGGGTTAGACTACGAGCAGTACGTC. It is translated as CSVSQGLDYEQYV.

The J gene is TRBJ2-1, the V gene TRBV12-3 or TRBV12-4; D remains unclear. The V gene lost 6 bases and the J gene lost 0 bases, with 12 bases spanning the gap. The CDR3 spans 15 residues. CDR3 protein: CASRQTASSYNEQFF. The CDR3 bases are TGTGCCAGCAGGCAAACAGCGAGCTCCTACAATGAGCAGTTCTTC.

The chain has TRBV7-2 and TRBJ2-3, with no clear D. Germline CDR1 reads SGHTA; CDR2 reads FQGNSA. The CDR3 runs to 12 residues. Trimming removed 1 base at V and 7 bases at J, with 6 bases between. CDR3 protein: CASSLDPHTQYF. In nucleotides, the CDR3 is TGTGCCAGCAGCTTAGACCCCCATACGCAGTATTTT. The full variable domain, its missing parts supplied by reference TRBV7-2 and TRBJ2-3, is GAGVSQSPSNKVTEKGKDVELRCDPISGHTALYWYRQSLGQGLEFLIYFQGNSAPDKSGLPSDRFSAERTGGSVSTLTIQRTQQEDSAVYLCASSLDPHTQYFGPGTRLTVL.

This clonotype was found a few times. V and J are TRBV7-8 and TRBJ2-7; possibly TRBD1 for D (5 bases). Trimming removed 3 bases at V and 4 bases at J, with 10 bases between. The CDR3 is made up of 13 amino acids. The germline V gene encodes CDR1 SGHVS and CDR2 FQNEAQ. The CDR3 protein is CASSFRQHYEQYV. CDR3 DNA sequence: TGTGCCAGCAGCTTTCGACAGCATTACGAGCAGTACGTC.

The table lists this clonotype with a few counts. The chain links TRBV7-2 to TRBJ1-4; TRBD1 matches at 7 bases. The CDR3 spans 15 residues. From germline, CDR1 is SGHTA and CDR2 FQGNSA. The junction had 11 bases not matched to a gene; V was cut back by 5 bases and J by 8 bases. The CDR3 region has the DNA TGTGCCAGCAGCCTCAATACAGGGGAAGGGGAAAAACTGTTTTTT. Its translation: CASSLNTGEGEKLFF. Drawing the rest from reference TRBV7-2 and TRBJ1-4, the complete variable domain is GAGVSQSPSNKVTEKGKDVELRCDPISGHTALYWYRQSLGQGLEFLIYFQGNSAPDKSGLPSDRFSAERTGGSVSTLTIQRTQQEDSAVYLCASSLNTGEGEKLFFGSGTQLSVL.